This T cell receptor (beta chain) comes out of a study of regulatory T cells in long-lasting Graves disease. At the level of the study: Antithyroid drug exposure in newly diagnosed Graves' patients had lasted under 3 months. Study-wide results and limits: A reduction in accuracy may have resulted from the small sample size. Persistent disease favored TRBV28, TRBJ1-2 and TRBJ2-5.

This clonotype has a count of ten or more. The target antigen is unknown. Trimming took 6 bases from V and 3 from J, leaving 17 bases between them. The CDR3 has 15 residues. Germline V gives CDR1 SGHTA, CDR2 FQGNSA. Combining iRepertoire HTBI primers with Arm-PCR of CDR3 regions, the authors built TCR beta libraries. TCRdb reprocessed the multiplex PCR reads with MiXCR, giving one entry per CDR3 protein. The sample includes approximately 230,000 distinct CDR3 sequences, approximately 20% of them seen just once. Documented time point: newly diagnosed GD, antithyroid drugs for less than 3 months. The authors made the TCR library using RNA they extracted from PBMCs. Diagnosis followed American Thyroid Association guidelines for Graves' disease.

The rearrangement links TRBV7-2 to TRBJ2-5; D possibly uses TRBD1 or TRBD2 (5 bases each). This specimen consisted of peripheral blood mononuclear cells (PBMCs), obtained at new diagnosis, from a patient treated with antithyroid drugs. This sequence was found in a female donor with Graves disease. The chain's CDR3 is CASSFGAGREETQYF. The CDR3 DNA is TGTGCCAGCAGTTTCGGGGCAGGGAGAGAAGAGACCCAGTACTTC.